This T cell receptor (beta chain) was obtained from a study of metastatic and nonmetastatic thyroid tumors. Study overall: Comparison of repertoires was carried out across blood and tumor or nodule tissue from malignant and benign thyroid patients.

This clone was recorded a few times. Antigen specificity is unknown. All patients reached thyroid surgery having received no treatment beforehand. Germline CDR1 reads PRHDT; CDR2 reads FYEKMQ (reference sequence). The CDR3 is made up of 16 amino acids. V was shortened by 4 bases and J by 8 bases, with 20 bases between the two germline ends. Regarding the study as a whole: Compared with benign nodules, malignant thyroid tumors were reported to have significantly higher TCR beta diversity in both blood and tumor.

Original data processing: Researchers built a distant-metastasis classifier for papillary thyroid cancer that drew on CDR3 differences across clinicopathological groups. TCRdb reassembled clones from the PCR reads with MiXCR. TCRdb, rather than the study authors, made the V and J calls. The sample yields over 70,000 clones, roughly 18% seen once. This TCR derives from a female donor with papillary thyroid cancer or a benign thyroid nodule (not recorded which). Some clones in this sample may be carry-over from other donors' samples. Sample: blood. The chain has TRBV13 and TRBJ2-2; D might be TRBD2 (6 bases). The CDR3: CASSSTRLSRGGELFF. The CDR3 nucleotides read TGTGCCAGCAGCTCGACTAGGCTGAGTAGAGGAGGGGAGCTGTTTTTT.